This T cell receptor (beta chain) is drawn from a study of T-cell reconstitution after alpha-beta-depleted transplantation in children. Study-wide results and limits: Newly produced T cells mostly accounted for T-cell counts and diversity one year post-transplant. The study reportedly traced alpha-beta T cells about two months after transplant to several hundred expanded graft clones. Surviving recipient T cells and thymic progenitors accounted for the high day-60 TCRbeta diversity observed in some patients.

Library preparation (for TCRbeta) was performed with unique molecular identifiers. TCRdb analysed the PCR reads with MiXCR anew, one entry per CDR3 protein. The sample has under 20,000 distinct CDR3 sequences, around 8.3% seen once; the top ten hold 35% to 40%. CDR1 and CDR2 from the germline V gene are DFQATT and SNEGSKA (reference sequence). The germline V and J ends were trimmed by 4 bases and 5 bases, with 7 bases remaining between them. The CDR3 covers 11 residues. This clonotype was observed at least ten times. Its cognate antigen is unknown. This clonotype originated in a boy in the first two years of life who had a stem cell transplant for Wiskott-Aldrich syndrome, so the T cells may come from the graft donor. The source was PBMCs, mostly from graft donor cells, collected 60 days after TCRalphabeta/CD19-depleted stem cell transplant. This chain connects TRBV20-1 to TRBJ2-3; D is undetermined. This chain's CDR3 is CSAIYRDTQYF. The CDR3 bases are TGCAGTGCTATATACAGAGATACGCAGTATTTT.